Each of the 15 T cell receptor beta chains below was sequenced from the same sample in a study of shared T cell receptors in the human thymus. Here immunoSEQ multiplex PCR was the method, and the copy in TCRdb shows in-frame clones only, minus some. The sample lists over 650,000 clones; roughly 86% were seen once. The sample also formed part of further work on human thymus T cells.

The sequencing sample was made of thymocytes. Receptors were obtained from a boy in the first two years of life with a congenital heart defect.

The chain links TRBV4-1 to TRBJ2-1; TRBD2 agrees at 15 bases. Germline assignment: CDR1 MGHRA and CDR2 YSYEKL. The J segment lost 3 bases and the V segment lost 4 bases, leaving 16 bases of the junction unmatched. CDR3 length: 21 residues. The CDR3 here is CASSREMTGTSGGPHYNEQFF. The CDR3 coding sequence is TGCGCCAGCAGCCGGGAGATGACCGGGACTAGCGGGGGGCCCCACTACAATGAGCAGTTCTTC.

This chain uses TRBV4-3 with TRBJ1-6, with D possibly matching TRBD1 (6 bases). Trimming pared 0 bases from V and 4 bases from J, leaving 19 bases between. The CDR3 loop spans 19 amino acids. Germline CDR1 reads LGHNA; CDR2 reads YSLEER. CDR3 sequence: CASSQDCGGGVEYNSPLHF. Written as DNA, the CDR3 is TGCGCCAGCAGCCAAGACTGCGGGGGGGGCGTAGAGTATAATTCACCCCTCCACTTT.

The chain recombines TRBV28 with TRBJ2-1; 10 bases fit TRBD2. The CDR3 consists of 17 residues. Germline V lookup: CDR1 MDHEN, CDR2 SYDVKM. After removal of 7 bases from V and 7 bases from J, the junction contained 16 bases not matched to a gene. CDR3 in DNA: TGTGCCAGCACTGCGCGCGCCGGGACTAGCGAGAAGAATGAGCAGTTCTTC. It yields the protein CASTARAGTSEKNEQFF. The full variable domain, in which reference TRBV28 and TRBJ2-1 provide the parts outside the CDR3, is DVKVTQSSRYLVKRTGEKVFLECVQDMDHENMFWYRQDPGLGLRLIYFSYDVKMKEKGDIPEGYSVSREKKERFSLILESASTNQTSMYLCASTARAGTSEKNEQFFGPGTRLTVL.

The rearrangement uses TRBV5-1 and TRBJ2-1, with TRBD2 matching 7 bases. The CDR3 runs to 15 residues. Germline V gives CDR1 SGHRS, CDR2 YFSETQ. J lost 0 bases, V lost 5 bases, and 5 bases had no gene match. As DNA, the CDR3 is TGCGCCAGCAGACGAGCGGGGCCCTCCTACAATGAGCAGTTCTTC. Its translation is CASRRAGPSYNEQFF.

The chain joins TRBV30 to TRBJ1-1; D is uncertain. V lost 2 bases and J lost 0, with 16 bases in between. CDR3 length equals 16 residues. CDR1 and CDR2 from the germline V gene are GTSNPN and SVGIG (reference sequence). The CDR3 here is CAWSLKLTGMNTEAFF. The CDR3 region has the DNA TGTGCCTGGAGTCTGAAATTGACGGGGATGAACACTGAAGCTTTCTTT.

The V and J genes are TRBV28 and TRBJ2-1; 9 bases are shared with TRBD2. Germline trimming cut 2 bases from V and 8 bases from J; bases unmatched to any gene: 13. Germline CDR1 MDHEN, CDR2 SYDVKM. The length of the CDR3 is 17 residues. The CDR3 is CASSLGGAGGPSDEQFF. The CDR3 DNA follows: TGTGCCAGCAGTTTAGGTGGCGCGGGAGGGCCGTCCGATGAGCAGTTCTTC.

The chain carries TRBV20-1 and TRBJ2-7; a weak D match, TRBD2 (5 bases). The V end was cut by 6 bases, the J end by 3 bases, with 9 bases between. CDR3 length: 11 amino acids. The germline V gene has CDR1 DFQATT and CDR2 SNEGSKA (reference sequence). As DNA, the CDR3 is TGCAGTGCAAACCGGGACTACGAGCAGTACTTC. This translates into CSANRDYEQYF.

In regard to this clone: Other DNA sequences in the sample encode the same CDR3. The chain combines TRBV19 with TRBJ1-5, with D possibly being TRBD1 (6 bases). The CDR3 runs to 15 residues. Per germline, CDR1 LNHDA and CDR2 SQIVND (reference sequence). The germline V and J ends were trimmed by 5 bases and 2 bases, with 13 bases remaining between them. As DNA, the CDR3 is TGTGCCAGTAGTCTGACAGGATCTGGCAATCAGCCCCAGCATTTT. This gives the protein CASSLTGSGNQPQHF. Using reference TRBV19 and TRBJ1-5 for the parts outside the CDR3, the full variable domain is DGGITQSPKYLFRKEGQNVTLSCEQNLNHDAMYWYRQDPGQGLRLIYYSQIVNDFQKGDIAEGYSVSREKKESFPLTVTSAQKNPTAFYLCASSLTGSGNQPQHFGDGTRLSIL.

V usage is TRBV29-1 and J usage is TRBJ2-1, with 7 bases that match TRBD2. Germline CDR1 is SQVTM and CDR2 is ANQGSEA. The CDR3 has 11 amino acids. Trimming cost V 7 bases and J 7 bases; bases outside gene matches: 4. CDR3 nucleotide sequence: TGCAGCGCCGGGGAGGGAAATGAGCAGTTCTTC. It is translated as CSAGEGNEQFF.

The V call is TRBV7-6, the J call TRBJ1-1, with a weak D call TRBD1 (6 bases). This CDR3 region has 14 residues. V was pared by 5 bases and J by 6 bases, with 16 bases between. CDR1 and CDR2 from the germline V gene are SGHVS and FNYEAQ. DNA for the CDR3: TGTGCCAGCAGCAACCCGAGGGGGGGCTCTGAAGCTTTCTTT. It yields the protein CASSNPRGGSEAFF.

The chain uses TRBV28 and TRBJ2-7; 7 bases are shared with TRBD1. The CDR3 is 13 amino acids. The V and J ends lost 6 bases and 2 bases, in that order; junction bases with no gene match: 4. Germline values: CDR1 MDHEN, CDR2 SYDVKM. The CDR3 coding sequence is TGTGCCAGCAGAGTGACAGGGCCCTACGAGCAGTACTTC. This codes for CASRVTGPYEQYF.

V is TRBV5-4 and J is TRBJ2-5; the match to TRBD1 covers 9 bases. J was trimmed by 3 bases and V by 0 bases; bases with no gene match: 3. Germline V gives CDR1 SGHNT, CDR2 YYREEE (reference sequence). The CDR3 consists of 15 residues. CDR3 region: CASSLGRDREETQYF. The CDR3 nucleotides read TGTGCCAGCAGCTTGGGACGGGACAGGGAAGAGACCCAGTACTTC.

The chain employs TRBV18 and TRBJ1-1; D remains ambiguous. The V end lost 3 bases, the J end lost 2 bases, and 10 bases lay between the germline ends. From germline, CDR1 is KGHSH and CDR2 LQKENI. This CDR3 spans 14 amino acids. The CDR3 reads CASSPARINTEAFF. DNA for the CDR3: TGTGCCAGCTCACCGGCCAGGATCAACACTGAAGCTTTCTTT.

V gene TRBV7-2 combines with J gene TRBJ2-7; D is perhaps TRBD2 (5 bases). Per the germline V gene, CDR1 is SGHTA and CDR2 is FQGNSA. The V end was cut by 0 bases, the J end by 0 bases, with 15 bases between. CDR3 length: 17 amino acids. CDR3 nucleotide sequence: TGTGCCAGCAGCTTAGCGTTGTCCGGGGTGAGCTCCTACGAGCAGTACTTC. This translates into CASSLALSGVSSYEQYF.

The CDR3 sequence is CASSLGDDRGPYEQYF. As DNA, the CDR3 is TGTGCCAGCAGCCTTGGGGATGACAGGGGTCCCTACGAGCAGTACTTC. The chain employs TRBV5-8 and TRBJ2-7, with 8 bases matching TRBD1. CDR3 length: 16 amino acids. Germline V CDR1 and CDR2: SGHTS, YDEGEE. After removal of 4 bases from V and 2 bases from J, the junction contained 11 bases not matched to a gene.